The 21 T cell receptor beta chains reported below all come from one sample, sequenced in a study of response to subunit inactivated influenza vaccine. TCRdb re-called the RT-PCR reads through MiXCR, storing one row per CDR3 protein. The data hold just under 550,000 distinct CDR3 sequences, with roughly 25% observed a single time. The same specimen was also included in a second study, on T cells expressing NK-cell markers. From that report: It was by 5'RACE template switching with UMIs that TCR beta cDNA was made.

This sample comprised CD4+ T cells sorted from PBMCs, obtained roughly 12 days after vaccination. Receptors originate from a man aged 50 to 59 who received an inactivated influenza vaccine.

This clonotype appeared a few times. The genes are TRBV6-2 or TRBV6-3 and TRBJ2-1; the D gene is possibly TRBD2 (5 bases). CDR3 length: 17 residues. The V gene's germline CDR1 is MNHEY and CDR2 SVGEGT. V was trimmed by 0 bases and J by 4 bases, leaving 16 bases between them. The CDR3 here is CASSYSGGLIAYNEQFF. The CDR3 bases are TGTGCCAGCAGTTACTCTGGCGGACTCATCGCTTACAATGAGCAGTTCTTC.

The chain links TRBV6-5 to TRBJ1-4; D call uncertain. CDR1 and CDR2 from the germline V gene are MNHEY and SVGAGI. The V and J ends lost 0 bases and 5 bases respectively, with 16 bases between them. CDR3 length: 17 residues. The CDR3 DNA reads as TGTGCCAGCAGTTACTCGAGTATGGTGAACCCAAATGAAAAACTGTTTTTT. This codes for CASSYSSMVNPNEKLFF.

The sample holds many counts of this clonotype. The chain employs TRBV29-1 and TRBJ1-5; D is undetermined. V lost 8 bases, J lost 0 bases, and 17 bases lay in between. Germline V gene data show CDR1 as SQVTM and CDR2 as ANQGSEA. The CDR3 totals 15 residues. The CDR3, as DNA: TGCAGCAACCAGAGGGCGGGCTATAGCAATCAGCCCCAGCATTTT. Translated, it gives CSNQRAGYSNQPQHF.

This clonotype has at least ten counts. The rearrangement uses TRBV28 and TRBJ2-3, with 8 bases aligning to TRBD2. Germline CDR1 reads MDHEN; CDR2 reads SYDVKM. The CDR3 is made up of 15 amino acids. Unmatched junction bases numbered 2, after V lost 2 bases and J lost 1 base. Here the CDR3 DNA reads TGTGCCAGCAGTTTACTAGCGGGCCGCACAGATACGCAGTATTTT. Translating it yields CASSLLAGRTDTQYF.

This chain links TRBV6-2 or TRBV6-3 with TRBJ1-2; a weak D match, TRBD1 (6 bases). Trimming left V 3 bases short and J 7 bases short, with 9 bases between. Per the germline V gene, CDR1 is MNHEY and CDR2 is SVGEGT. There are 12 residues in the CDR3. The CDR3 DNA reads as TGTGCCAGCAGTTATCTAGGGGGTGGCTACACCTTC. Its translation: CASSYLGGGYTF.

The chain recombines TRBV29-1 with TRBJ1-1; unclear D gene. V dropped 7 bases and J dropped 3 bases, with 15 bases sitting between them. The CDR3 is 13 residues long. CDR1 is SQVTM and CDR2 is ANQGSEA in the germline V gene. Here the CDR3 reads CSARDPGDTEAFF. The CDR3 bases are TGCAGCGCCCGGGATCCCGGCGACACTGAAGCTTTCTTT.

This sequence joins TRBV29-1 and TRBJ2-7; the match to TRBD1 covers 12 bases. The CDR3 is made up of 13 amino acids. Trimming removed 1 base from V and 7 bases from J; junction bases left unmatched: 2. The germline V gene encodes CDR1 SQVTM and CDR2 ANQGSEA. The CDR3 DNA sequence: TGCAGCGTTGAAGGGGACAGGGGGCGTGAGCAGTACTTC. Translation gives CSVEGDRGREQYF.

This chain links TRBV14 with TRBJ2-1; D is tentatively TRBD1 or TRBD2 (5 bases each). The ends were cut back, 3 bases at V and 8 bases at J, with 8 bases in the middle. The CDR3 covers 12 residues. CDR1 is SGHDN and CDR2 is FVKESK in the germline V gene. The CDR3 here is CASSHEGYEQFF. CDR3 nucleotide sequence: TGTGCCAGCAGCCATGAGGGGTATGAGCAGTTCTTC.

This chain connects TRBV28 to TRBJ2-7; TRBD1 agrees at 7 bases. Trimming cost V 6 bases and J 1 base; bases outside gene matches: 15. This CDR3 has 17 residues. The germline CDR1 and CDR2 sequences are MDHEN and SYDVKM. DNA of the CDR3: TGTGCCAGCAGCCGCTTGTTGTGGACAGGAAGATCCTACGAGCAGTACTTC. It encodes CASSRLLWTGRSYEQYF. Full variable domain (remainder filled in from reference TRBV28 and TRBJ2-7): DVKVTQSSRYLVKRTGEKVFLECVQDMDHENMFWYRQDPGLGLRLIYFSYDVKMKEKGDIPEGYSVSREKKERFSLILESASTNQTSMYLCASSRLLWTGRSYEQYFGPGTRLTVT.

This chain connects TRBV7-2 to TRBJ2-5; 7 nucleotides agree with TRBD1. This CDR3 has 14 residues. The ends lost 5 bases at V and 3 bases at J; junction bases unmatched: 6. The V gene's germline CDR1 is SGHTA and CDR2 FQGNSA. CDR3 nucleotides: TGTGCCAGCAGCCCGGACAGGTGGGAAGAGACCCAGTACTTC. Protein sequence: CASSPDRWEETQYF.

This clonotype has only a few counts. Here the CDR3 DNA reads TGCAGTGCTATAGATCTAAGAAGGGACGAGCAGTACTTC. Encoded protein: CSAIDLRRDEQYF. This sequence joins TRBV20-1 and TRBJ2-7; D ambiguous. Germline CDR1 DFQATT, CDR2 SNEGSKA (reference sequence). This CDR3 has 13 residues. The ends were cut back, 4 bases at V and 5 bases at J, with 15 bases in the middle.

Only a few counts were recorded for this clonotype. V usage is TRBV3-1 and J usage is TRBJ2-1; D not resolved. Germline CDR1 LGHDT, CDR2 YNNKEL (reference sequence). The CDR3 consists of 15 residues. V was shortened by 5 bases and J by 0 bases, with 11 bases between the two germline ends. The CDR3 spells CASSSRVGSYNEQFF. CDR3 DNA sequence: TGTGCCAGCAGCAGTCGCGTAGGCTCCTACAATGAGCAGTTCTTC.

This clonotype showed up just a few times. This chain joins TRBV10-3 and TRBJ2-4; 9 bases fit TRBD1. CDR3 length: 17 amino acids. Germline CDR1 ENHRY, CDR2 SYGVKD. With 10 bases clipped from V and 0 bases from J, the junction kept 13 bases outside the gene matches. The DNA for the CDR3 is TGTGCCACCACGCACTGGGGGACAGGGAAAGCCAAAAACATTCAGTACTTC. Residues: CATTHWGTGKAKNIQYF.

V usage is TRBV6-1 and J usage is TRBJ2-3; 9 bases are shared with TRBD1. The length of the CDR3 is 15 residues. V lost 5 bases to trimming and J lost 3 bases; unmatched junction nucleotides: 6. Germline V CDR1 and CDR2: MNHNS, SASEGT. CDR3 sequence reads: CASSRDRERTDTQYF. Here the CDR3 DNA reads TGTGCCAGCAGTAGGGACAGGGAGCGTACAGATACGCAGTATTTT.

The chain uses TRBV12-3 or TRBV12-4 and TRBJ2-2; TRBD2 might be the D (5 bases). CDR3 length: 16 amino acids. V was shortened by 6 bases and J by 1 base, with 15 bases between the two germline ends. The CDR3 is CASSTGYKVNTGELFF. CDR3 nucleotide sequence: TGTGCCAGCAGCACGGGGTATAAGGTGAACACCGGGGAGCTGTTTTTT.

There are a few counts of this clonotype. CDR3 loop: CASSRDITNEKLFF. CDR3 coding DNA: TGTGCCAGCAGCCGGGACATAACTAATGAAAAACTGTTTTTT. This chain joins TRBV7-9 and TRBJ1-4, with D perhaps TRBD1 (6 bases). V was pared by 5 bases and J by 1 base, with 8 bases between. CDR3 length equals 14 residues. CDR1 and CDR2 (germline): SEHNR, FQNEAQ (reference sequence). Full variable domain (missing parts from reference TRBV7-9 and TRBJ1-4): DTGVSQNPRHKITKRGQNVTFRCDPISEHNRLYWYRQTLGQGPEFLTYFQNEAQLEKSRLLSDRFSAERPKGSFSTLEIQRTEQGDSAMYLCASSRDITNEKLFFGSGTQLSVL.

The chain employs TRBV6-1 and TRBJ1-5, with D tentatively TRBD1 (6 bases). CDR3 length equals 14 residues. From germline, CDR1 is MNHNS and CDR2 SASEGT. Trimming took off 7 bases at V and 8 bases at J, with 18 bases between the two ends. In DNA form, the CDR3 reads TGTGCCAGCAACCCCGGACAGATAGTTGAGCCCCAGCATTTT. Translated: CASNPGQIVEPQHF.

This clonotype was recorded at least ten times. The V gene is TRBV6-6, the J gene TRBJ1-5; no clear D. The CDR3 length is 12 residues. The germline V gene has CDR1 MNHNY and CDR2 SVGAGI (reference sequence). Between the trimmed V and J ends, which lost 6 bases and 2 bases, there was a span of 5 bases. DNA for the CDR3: TGTGCCAGCAGATCTGGCAATCAGCCCCAGCATTTT. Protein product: CASRSGNQPQHF.

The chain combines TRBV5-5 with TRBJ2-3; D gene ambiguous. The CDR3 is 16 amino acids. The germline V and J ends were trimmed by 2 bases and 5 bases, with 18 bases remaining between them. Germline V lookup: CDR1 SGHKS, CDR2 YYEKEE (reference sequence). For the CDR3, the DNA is TGTGCCAGCAGCTTACGCCCGGACCCACCGAGAGATACGCAGTATTTT. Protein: CASSLRPDPPRDTQYF.

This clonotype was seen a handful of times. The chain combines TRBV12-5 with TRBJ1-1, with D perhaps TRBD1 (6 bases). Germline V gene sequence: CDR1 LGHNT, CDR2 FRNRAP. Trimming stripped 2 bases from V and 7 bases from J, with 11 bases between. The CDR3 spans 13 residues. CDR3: CASGLLGTNEAFF. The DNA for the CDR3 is TGTGCTAGTGGTTTGCTTGGGACAAATGAAGCTTTCTTT.

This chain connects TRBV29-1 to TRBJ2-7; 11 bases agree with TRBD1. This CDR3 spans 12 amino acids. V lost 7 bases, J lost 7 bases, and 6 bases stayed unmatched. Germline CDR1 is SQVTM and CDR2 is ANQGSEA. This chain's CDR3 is CSAGQGAGEQYF. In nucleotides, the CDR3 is TGCAGCGCTGGACAGGGGGCTGGGGAGCAGTACTTC.